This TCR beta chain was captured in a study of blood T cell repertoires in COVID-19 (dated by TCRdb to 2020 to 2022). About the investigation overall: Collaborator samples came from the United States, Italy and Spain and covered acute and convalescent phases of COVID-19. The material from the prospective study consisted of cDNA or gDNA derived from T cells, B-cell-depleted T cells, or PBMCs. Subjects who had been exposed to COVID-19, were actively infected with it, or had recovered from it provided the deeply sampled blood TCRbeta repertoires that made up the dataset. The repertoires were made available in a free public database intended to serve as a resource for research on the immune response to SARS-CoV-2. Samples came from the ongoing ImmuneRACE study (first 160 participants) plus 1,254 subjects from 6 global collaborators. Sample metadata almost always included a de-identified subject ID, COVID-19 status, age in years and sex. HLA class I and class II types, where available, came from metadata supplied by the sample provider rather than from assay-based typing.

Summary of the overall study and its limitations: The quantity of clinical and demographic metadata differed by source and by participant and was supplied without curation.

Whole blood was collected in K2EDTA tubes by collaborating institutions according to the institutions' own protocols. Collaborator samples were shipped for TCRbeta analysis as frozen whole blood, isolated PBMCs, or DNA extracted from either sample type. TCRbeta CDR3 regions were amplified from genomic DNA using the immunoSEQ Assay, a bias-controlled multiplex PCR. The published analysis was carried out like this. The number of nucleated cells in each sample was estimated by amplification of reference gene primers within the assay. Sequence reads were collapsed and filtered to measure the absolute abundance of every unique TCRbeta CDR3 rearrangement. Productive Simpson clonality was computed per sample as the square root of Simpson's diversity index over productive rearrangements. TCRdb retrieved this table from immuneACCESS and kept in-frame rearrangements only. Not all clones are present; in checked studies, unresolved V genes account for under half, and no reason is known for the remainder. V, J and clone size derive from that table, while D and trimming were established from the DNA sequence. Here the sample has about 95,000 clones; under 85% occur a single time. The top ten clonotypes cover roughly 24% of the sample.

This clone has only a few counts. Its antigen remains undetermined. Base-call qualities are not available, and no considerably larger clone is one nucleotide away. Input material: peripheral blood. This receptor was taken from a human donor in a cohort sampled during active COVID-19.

The nucleotide sequence is TGTGCCAGCAGTTACGGAACAGGGGGAGACCAGCCCCAGCATTTT. Its protein product is CASSYGTGGDQPQHF. The sequence joins TRBV6-6 to TRBJ1-5; 8 nucleotides in the junction match TRBD1. V loses 2 bases at its end and J loses 7 bases; junction bases beyond the gene matches: 7. The germline V gene (reference sequence) gives CDR1 as MNHNY and CDR2 as SVGAGI. Taken from cysteine to phenylalanine, the CDR3 has 15 residues. Only the CDR3 DNA stays, 45 bases, in frame from base 1.